These 14 T cell receptor beta chains originate from one sample sequenced in a study of T cell responses to AZD1222 COVID-19 vaccine. Clones were sequenced by immunoSEQ multiplex PCR, and TCRdb holds only the in-frame ones, with some missing. The sample includes fewer than 120,000 clones, around 90% of them seen just once. The specimen was peripheral blood, collected on day 0 of AZD1222 vaccination. These TCRs come from an adult in good health.

V and J are TRBV6-5 and TRBJ1-6; unclear D gene. This CDR3 has 14 amino acids. V was shortened by 7 bases and J by 9 bases, with 16 bases between the two germline ends. Germline V CDR1 and CDR2: MNHEY, SVGAGI. CDR3 region: CASTNPDVGSPLHF. CDR3 bases: TGTGCCAGCACCAACCCCGATGTCGGTTCACCCCTCCACTTT.

Remarks on this clone: The sample has other DNA sequences that encode this CDR3 too. The chain is built from TRBV28 and TRBJ1-5; D not certain. Looked up from germline, CDR1 is MDHEN and CDR2 is SYDVKM. The CDR3 loop spans 13 amino acids. V lost 3 bases, J lost 1 base, and 4 bases lay in between. CDR3 DNA: TGTGCCAGCAGTTTGGTAAGCAATCAGCCCCAGCATTTT. Protein: CASSLVSNQPQHF.

This CDR3 reads CATSDRQPGQANYGYTF. Written as DNA, the CDR3 is TGTGCCACCAGTGACCGACAACCGGGACAGGCAAACTATGGCTACACCTTC. This chain uses TRBV24-1 with TRBJ1-2, with TRBD1 matching 8 bases. Trimming took 4 bases from V and 2 from J; bases not matched to a gene: 11. CDR3 length: 17 amino acids. Germline V lookup: CDR1 KGHDR, CDR2 SFDVKD.

The chain recombines TRBV7-9 with TRBJ1-1; D remains unclear. The CDR3 is 13 amino acids. Trimming shortened V by 5 bases and J by 12 bases, and 19 bases separated the two germline ends. Germline CDR1 and CDR2: SEHNR and FQNEAQ (reference sequence). CDR3 loop: CASSPPRVAATFF. In nucleotides, the CDR3 is TGTGCCAGCAGCCCCCCCAGAGTCGCTGCAACTTTCTTT.

The rearrangement uses TRBV10-3 and TRBJ2-1; weak D call: TRBD2 (6 bases). The CDR3 has 15 residues. Trimming shortened V by 2 bases and J by 4 bases, and 12 bases separated the two germline ends. CDR1 is ENHRY, CDR2 SYGVKD, per germline. The CDR3 DNA is TGTGCCATCAGTGAGGCTGTGGAGGGATACAATGAGCAGTTCTTC. Translation: CAISEAVEGYNEQFF.

On this clone itself: Distinct nucleotide sequences in the sample also encode this CDR3. The chain recombines TRBV7-2 with TRBJ1-1, with no clear D. This CDR3 is 13 amino acids long. The germline V gene has CDR1 SGHTA and CDR2 FQGNSA. The V end lost 0 bases, the J end lost 2 bases, and 4 bases lay between the germline ends. CDR3 in DNA: TGTGCCAGCAGCTTAGCACAAAACACTGAAGCTTTCTTT. It specifies CASSLAQNTEAFF. Together with reference TRBV7-2 and TRBJ1-1, the CDR3 gives the full variable domain: GAGVSQSPSNKVTEKGKDVELRCDPISGHTALYWYRQSLGQGLEFLIYFQGNSAPDKSGLPSDRFSAERTGGSVSTLTIQRTQQEDSAVYLCASSLAQNTEAFFGQGTRLTVV.

The rearrangement joins TRBV7-6 to TRBJ1-1; D gene uncertain. The CDR3 extends over 13 amino acids. Trimming left V 6 bases short and J 1 base short, with 9 bases between. CDR1 and CDR2 (germline): SGHVS, FNYEAQ. CDR3 region: CASSYTRNTEAFF. DNA for the CDR3: TGTGCCAGCAGTTATACTCGGAACACTGAAGCTTTCTTT.

This rearrangement joins TRBV2 to TRBJ1-2; 11 nucleotides match TRBD1. Germline CDR1 and CDR2: SNHLY and FYNNEI. The junction had 12 bases not matched to a gene; V was cut back by 8 bases and J by 4 bases. This CDR3 has 16 residues. CDR3 loop: CASARTGGGVGYGYTF. In nucleotides, the CDR3 is TGTGCCAGCGCCCGGACAGGGGGCGGGGTGGGCTATGGCTACACCTTC.

The J gene is TRBJ1-1, the V gene TRBV30; D is unresolved. V was shortened by 2 bases and J by 0 bases, with 13 bases between the two germline ends. The CDR3 contains 15 residues. Germline V gene data show CDR1 as GTSNPN and CDR2 as SVGIG (reference sequence). For the CDR3, the DNA is TGTGCCTGGAGTCCATCCCTCGGCATGAACACTGAAGCTTTCTTT. Encoded protein: CAWSPSLGMNTEAFF.

The J gene is TRBJ2-1, the V gene TRBV6-1, with no clear D. CDR3 length: 13 residues. V was cut by 2 bases and J by 9 bases, with 11 bases left in between. Germline loops: CDR1 MNHNS, CDR2 SASEGT. CDR3 sequence (DNA): TGTGCCAGCAGTGAATTGGGGTGGGGTGAGCAGTTCTTC. Its translation: CASSELGWGEQFF.

The sample holds a few counts of this clone. This chain connects TRBV27 to TRBJ1-5; D is unclear. The germline V gene has CDR1 MNHEY and CDR2 SMNVEV (reference sequence). Deletions cut 0 bases from V and 1 base from J, with 10 bases between. The CDR3 extends over 16 amino acids. In nucleotides, the CDR3 is TGTGCCAGCAGTTTATCCGGAGGACTAAGCAATCAGCCCCAGCATTTT. Encoded protein: CASSLSGGLSNQPQHF.

The rearrangement joins TRBV7-9 to TRBJ1-2; D uncertain. The CDR3 sequence is 13 residues long. Germline V CDR1 and CDR2: SEHNR, FQNEAQ (reference sequence). The V end was cut by 3 bases, the J end by 0 bases, with 5 bases between. CDR3: CASSFIPNYGYTF. DNA of the CDR3: TGTGCCAGCAGCTTCATTCCTAACTATGGCTACACCTTC.

The V and J genes are TRBV30 and TRBJ2-3; no definite D call. Germline CDR1 reads GTSNPN; CDR2 reads SVGIG (reference sequence). The CDR3 loop spans 11 amino acids. V was trimmed by 5 bases and J by 6 bases, leaving 9 bases between them. CDR3: CAWAPADTQYF. For the CDR3, the DNA is TGTGCCTGGGCGCCCGCGGATACGCAGTATTTT. Full variable domain (missing parts from reference TRBV30 and TRBJ2-3): SQTIHQWPATLVQPVGSPLSLECTVEGTSNPNLYWYRQAAGRGLQLLFYSVGIGQISSEVPQNLSASRPQDRQFILSSKKLLLSDSGFYLCAWAPADTQYFGPGTRLTVL.

This sequence joins TRBV10-3 and TRBJ1-2, with a tentative D call TRBD1 (5 bases). Trimming pared 7 bases from V and 6 bases from J, leaving 24 bases between. CDR3 length equals 16 residues. The germline V gene has CDR1 ENHRY and CDR2 SYGVKD. The CDR3 reads CAITPGPPRDFDGYTF. Here the CDR3 DNA reads TGTGCCATCACCCCGGGACCGCCTCGGGATTTCGATGGCTACACCTTC.